These 5 T cell receptor beta chains came from one sample sequenced in a study of T cell changes during pregnancy in multiple sclerosis. Assay: immunoSEQ multiplex PCR; the TCRdb copy retains only in-frame clones and omits some. This sample has approximately 90,000 clones, with roughly 92% found just once. This sample comprised peripheral blood, obtained in the first trimester of pregnancy. Source of these receptors: a female donor with multiple sclerosis, enrolled in a pregnancy study.

The rearrangement links TRBV10-1 to TRBJ1-1; possibly TRBD1 for D (5 bases). Germline V CDR1 and CDR2: WNHNN, SYGVQD (reference sequence). V lost 8 bases, J lost 4 bases, and 20 bases lay in between. The CDR3 spans 15 residues. The CDR3 region has the DNA TGCGCCAGCGCCCCGGGACCTCTGGGGGGCACTGAAGCTTTCTTT. It yields the protein CASAPGPLGGTEAFF.

The chain recombines TRBV11-2 with TRBJ2-6; D is uncertain. Trimming took off 5 bases at V and 0 bases at J, with 8 bases between the two ends. Looked up from germline, CDR1 is SGHAT and CDR2 is FQNNGV. This CDR3 has 15 residues. CDR3 DNA: TGTGCCAGCAGCCCACAGAACTCTGGGGCCAACGTCCTGACTTTC. Protein: CASSPQNSGANVLTF.

V gene TRBV5-5 combines with J gene TRBJ2-3; 13 bases are shared with TRBD2. The germline gives CDR1 SGHKS, CDR2 YYEKEE (reference sequence). The CDR3 has 16 residues. Trimming at V came to 4 bases and at J to 5 bases, leaving 7 bases not matched to a gene. CDR3 DNA: TGTGCCAGCAGCCTTGGACTAGCGGGAGCGGTAGATACGCAGTATTTT. This gives the protein CASSLGLAGAVDTQYF.

V is TRBV5-6 and J is TRBJ1-5; a possible D gene is TRBD1 (5 bases). The CDR3 spans 13 residues. Germline assignment: CDR1 SGHDT and CDR2 YYEEEE. V was shortened by 1 base and J by 8 bases, with 10 bases between the two germline ends. In DNA, the CDR3 is TGTGCCAGCAGCTTGCGGGGGACTAAGCCCCAGCATTTT. Translating it yields CASSLRGTKPQHF.

This clone was detected once. The V call is TRBV19, the J call TRBJ1-4, with unresolved D. This CDR3 is 15 amino acids long. Germline-derived CDR1 and CDR2 are LNHDA and SQIVND (reference sequence). Trimming left V 4 bases short and J 4 bases short, with 13 bases between. The CDR3 nucleotides are TGTGCCAGTAGTACCGGACGGGAACTTAATGAAAAACTGTTTTTT. This sequence encodes CASSTGRELNEKLFF.